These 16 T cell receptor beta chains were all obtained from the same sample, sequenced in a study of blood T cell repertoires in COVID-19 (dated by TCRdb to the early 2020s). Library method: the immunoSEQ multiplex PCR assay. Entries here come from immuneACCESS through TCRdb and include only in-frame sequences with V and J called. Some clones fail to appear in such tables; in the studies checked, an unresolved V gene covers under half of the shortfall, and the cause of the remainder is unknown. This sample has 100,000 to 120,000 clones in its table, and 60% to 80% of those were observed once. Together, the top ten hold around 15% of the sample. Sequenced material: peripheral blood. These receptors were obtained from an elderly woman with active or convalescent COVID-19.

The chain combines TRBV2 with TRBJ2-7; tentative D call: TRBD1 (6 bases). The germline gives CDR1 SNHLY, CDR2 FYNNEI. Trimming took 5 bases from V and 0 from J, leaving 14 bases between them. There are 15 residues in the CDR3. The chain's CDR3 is CASSKTGPSSYEQYF. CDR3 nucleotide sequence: TGTGCCAGCAGTAAGACAGGTCCCAGCTCCTACGAGCAGTACTTC.

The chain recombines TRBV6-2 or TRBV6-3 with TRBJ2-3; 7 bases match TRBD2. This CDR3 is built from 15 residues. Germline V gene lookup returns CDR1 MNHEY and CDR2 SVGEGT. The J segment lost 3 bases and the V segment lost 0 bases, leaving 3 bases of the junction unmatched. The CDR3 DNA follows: TGTGCCAGCAGTTACTCGGAAGCGGGAACAGATACGCAGTATTTT. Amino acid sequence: CASSYSEAGTDTQYF.

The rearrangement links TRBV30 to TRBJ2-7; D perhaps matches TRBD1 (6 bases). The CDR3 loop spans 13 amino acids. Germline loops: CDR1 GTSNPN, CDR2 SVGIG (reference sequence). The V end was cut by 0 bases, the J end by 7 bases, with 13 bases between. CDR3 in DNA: TGTGCCTGGAGTGTACAGGGCTTCGGTGAGCAGTACTTC. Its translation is CAWSVQGFGEQYF.

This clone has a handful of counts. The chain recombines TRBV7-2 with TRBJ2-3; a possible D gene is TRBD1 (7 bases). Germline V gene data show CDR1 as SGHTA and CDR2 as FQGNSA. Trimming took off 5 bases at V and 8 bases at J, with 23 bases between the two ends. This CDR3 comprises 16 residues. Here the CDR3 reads CASSAAQGGGLTTQYF. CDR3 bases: TGTGCCAGCAGCGCTGCTCAGGGGGGCGGATTGACTACGCAGTATTTT.

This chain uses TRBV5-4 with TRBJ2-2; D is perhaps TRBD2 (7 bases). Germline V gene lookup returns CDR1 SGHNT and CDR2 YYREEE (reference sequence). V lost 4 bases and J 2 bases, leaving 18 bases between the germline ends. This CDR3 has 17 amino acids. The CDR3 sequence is CASSHGLVQGNTGELFF. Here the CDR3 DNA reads TGTGCCAGCAGCCATGGACTAGTACAGGGCAACACCGGGGAGCTGTTTTTT.

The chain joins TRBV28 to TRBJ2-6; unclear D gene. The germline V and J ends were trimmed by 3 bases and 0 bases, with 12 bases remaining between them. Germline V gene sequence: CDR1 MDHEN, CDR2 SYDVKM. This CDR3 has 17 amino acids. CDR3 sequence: CASSFHNISSGANVLTF. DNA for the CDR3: TGTGCCAGCAGTTTTCACAACATAAGCTCTGGGGCCAACGTCCTGACTTTC. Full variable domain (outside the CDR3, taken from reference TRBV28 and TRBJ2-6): DVKVTQSSRYLVKRTGEKVFLECVQDMDHENMFWYRQDPGLGLRLIYFSYDVKMKEKGDIPEGYSVSREKKERFSLILESASTNQTSMYLCASSFHNISSGANVLTFGAGSRLTVL.

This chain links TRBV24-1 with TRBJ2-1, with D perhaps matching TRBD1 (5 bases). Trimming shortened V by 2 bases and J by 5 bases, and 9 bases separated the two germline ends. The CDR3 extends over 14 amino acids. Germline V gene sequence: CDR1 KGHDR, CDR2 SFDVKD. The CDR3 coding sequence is TGTGCCACCAGTGATTCCGACAGAAACAATGAGCAGTTCTTC. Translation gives CATSDSDRNNEQFF.

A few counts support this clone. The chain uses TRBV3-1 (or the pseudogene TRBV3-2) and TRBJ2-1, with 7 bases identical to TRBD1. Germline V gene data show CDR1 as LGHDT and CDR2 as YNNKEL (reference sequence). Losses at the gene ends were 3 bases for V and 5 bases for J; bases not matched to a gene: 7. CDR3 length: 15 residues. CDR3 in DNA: TGTGCCAGCAGCCACGTCCGGGACAGCGACAATGAGCAGTTCTTC. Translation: CASSHVRDSDNEQFF.

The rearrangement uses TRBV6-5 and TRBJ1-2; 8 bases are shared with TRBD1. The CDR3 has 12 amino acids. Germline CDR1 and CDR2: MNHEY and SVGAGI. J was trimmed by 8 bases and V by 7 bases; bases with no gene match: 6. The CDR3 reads CASTSRGLGYTF. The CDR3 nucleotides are TGTGCCAGCACCAGCAGGGGGCTAGGCTACACCTTC.

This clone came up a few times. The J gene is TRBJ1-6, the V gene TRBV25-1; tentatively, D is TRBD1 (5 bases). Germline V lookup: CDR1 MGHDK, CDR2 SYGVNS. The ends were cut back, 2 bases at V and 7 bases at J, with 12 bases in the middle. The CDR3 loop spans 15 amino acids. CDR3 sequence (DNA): TGTGCCAGCAGTGAAGCAGGGAACCTCAATTCACCCCTCCACTTT. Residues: CASSEAGNLNSPLHF.

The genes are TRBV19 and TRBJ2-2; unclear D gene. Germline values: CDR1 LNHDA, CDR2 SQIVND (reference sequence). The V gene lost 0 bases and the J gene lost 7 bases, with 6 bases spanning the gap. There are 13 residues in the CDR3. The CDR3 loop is CASSIDRVGELFF. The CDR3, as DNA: TGTGCCAGTAGTATAGATCGGGTCGGGGAGCTGTTTTTT.

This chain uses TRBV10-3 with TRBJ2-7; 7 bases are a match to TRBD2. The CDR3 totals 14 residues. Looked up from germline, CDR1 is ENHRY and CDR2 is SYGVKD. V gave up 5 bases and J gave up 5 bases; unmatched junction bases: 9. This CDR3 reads CAISRSGGGDEQYF. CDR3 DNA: TGTGCCATCAGTAGATCGGGGGGTGGCGACGAGCAGTACTTC.

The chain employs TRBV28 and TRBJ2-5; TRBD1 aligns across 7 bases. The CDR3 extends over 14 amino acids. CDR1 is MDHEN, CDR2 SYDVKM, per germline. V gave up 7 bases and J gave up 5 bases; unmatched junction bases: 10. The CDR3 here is CASTSTGQGETQYF. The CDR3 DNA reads TGTGCCAGCACCTCGACAGGGCAAGGGGAGACCCAGTACTTC.

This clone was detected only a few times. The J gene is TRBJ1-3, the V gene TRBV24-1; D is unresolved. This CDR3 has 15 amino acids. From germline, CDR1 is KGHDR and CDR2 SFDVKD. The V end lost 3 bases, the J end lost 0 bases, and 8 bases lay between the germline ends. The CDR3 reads CATSDAEASGNTIYF. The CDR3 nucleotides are TGTGCCACCAGTGATGCCGAGGCCTCTGGAAACACCATATATTTT.

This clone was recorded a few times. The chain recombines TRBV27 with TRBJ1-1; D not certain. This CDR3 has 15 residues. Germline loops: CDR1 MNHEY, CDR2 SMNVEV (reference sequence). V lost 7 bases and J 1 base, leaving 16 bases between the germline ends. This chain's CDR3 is CASTRTTRGNTEAFF. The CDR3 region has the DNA TGTGCCAGCACCAGAACAACGCGGGGGAACACTGAAGCTTTCTTT.

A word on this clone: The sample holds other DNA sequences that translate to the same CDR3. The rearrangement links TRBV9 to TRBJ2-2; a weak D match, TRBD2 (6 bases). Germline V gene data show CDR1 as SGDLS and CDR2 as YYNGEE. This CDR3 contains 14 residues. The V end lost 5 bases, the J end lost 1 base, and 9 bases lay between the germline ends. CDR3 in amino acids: CASSGTVNTGELFF. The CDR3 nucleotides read TGTGCCAGCAGTGGGACTGTGAACACCGGGGAGCTGTTTTTT.